This TCR beta chain was captured by sequencing in a study of blood T cell repertoires in COVID-19. Study context: COVID-19 samples from acute and convalescent phases originated in the United States, Italy and Spain. T cells, B-cell-depleted T cells, or PBMCs provided the cDNA or gDNA that served as material.

After removal of 2 bases from V and 5 bases from J, the junction contained 11 bases not matched to a gene. Germline values: CDR1 SGHTA, CDR2 FQGTGA. The CDR3 extends over 17 amino acids. Methods used by the authors: Amplifying reference gene primers gave estimates of nucleated cell counts. Assay: immunoSEQ multiplex PCR; the TCRdb copy retains only in-frame clones and omits some. Clone size and the V and J calls come from that table; the DNA yielded D and trimming. Of about 220,000 clones listed, roughly 84% are singletons. The J gene is TRBJ2-3, the V gene TRBV7-3, with 9 bases matching TRBD2. The clonotype comes from a woman aged 80 or older with acute or convalescent COVID-19. The sequencing input was peripheral blood. CDR3 in amino acids: CASSLWGPRSGGDTQYF. In DNA form, the CDR3 reads TGTGCCAGCAGCTTATGGGGGCCCCGTAGCGGGGGAGATACGCAGTATTTT.